These 21 T cell receptor beta chains share one sample of origin, sequenced in a study of cytomegalovirus exposure and HLA in healthy donors. The PCR employed 60 Vbeta primers together with 13 Jbeta primers. Profiling relied on immunoSEQ multiplex PCR, and the TCRdb table lists in-frame clones only, not all of them. This table holds around 160,000 clones, approximately 85% found once. Sequences were obtained from PBMCs. These receptors originate from a young man in good health and CMV-seropositive.

V and J are TRBV2 and TRBJ1-1, with 7 bases fitting TRBD1. Germline V gene data show CDR1 as SNHLY and CDR2 as FYNNEI. There are 12 residues in the CDR3. With 5 bases clipped from V and 6 bases from J, the junction kept 3 bases outside the gene matches. Written as DNA, the CDR3 is TGTGCCAGCAGTCGACAGGGAGCTGAAGCTTTCTTT. This gives the protein CASSRQGAEAFF.

This clone was seen only once. The chain couples TRBV5-1 to TRBJ2-1; D possibly corresponds to TRBD1 (5 bases). Trimming took off 4 bases at V and 6 bases at J, with 17 bases between the two ends. This CDR3 spans 15 amino acids. CDR1 and CDR2 (germline): SGHRS, YFSETQ. CDR3 sequence: CASSPDTSRSNEQFF. Here the CDR3 DNA reads TGCGCCAGCAGCCCGGACACCTCCCGGAGCAATGAGCAGTTCTTC.

CDR3 protein: CASSYGDRNYEQYF. CDR3 bases: TGCGCCAGCAGCTACGGGGACAGGAACTACGAGCAGTACTTC. The rearrangement uses TRBV5-1 and TRBJ2-7; 8 nucleotides align to TRBD1. CDR1 and CDR2 (germline): SGHRS, YFSETQ. The CDR3 length is 14 residues. J gave up 3 bases and V 3 bases, and 5 bases lay outside the gene matches.

This chain uses TRBV9 with TRBJ1-2; D not resolved. Germline V gene data show CDR1 as SGDLS and CDR2 as YYNGEE. The V end lost 3 bases, the J end lost 2 bases, and 17 bases lay between the germline ends. This CDR3 region has 16 residues. The CDR3 region has the DNA TGTGCCAGCAGCGATCCGGGGTGGTCGCCCAACTATGGCTACACCTTC. It codes for CASSDPGWSPNYGYTF.

The chain combines TRBV19 with TRBJ2-3; 11 positions match TRBD1. The length of the CDR3 is 16 residues. With V trimmed by 5 bases and J by 4 bases, 8 bases remained unmatched. Germline V gives CDR1 LNHDA, CDR2 SQIVND (reference sequence). CDR3 DNA: TGTGCCAGTAGTCCCGGACAGGGGGCGATCCCAGATACGCAGTATTTT. The encoded protein is CASSPGQGAIPDTQYF.

The rearrangement links TRBV7-9 to TRBJ2-7; 8 nucleotides align to TRBD1. Unmatched junction bases numbered 6, after V lost 5 bases and J lost 3 bases. CDR1 and CDR2 (germline): SEHNR, FQNEAQ (reference sequence). The length of the CDR3 is 14 residues. In DNA form, the CDR3 reads TGTGCCAGCAGCCCGAGGACAGGGAACTACGAGCAGTACTTC. Amino acids: CASSPRTGNYEQYF.

J is TRBJ2-5 and V is TRBV5-6, with 10 bases aligning to TRBD1. Trimming removed 1 base from V and 0 bases from J; junction bases left unmatched: 9. Germline V gene data show CDR1 as SGHDT and CDR2 as YYEEEE. The CDR3 loop spans 18 amino acids. CDR3 sequence reads: CASSLRLRGQGYQETQYF. The CDR3 DNA reads TGTGCCAGCAGCTTGAGGTTGAGGGGACAGGGGTACCAAGAGACCCAGTACTTC.

There are a few counts of this clone. V usage is TRBV4-3 and J usage is TRBJ1-6; no definite D call. The germline gives CDR1 LGHNA, CDR2 YSLEER. The V gene lost 0 bases and the J gene lost 0 bases, with 9 bases spanning the gap. The CDR3 is 17 residues long. CDR3 in amino acids: CASSQDRVSSYNSPLHF. The CDR3 DNA is TGCGCCAGCAGCCAAGATCGGGTGAGCTCCTATAATTCACCCCTCCACTTT.

V is TRBV2 and J is TRBJ1-6; 9 bases are a match to TRBD1. The CDR3 consists of 14 residues. Germline CDR1 reads SNHLY; CDR2 reads FYNNEI. After removal of 6 bases from V and 9 bases from J, the junction contained 6 bases not matched to a gene. CDR3: CASRAGTGRSPLHF. Written as DNA, the CDR3 is TGTGCCAGCAGAGCCGGGACAGGGCGTTCACCCCTCCACTTT.

This clone was found a few times. The CDR3 sequence is CAIGRGNEKLFF. The DNA of the CDR3 is TGTGCCATCGGGCGGGGGAATGAAAAACTGTTTTTT. The rearrangement links TRBV10-3 to TRBJ1-4; tentative D call: TRBD1 (5 bases). The CDR3 runs to 12 residues. The germline CDR1 and CDR2 sequences are ENHRY and SYGVKD. Trimming pared 8 bases from V and 5 bases from J, leaving 9 bases between.

The genes are TRBV5-8 and TRBJ2-2; 8 positions agree with TRBD1. CDR3 length: 15 residues. Germline trimming cut 4 bases from V and 3 bases from J; bases unmatched to any gene: 5. CDR1 SGHTS and CDR2 YDEGEE come from the germline V gene. The CDR3 region is CASSSGQGHTGELFF. The DNA for the CDR3 is TGTGCCAGCAGCAGCGGACAGGGCCACACCGGGGAGCTGTTTTTT.

The rearrangement uses TRBV5-4 and TRBJ2-2, with 8 bases lining up with TRBD1. This CDR3 is built from 16 residues. Trimming at V came to 3 bases and at J to 1 base, leaving 5 bases not matched to a gene. The germline V gene encodes CDR1 SGHNT and CDR2 YYREEE (reference sequence). CDR3 coding DNA: TGTGCCAGCAGCTACCCCGGGACAGGGAACACCGGGGAGCTGTTTTTT. This translates into CASSYPGTGNTGELFF.

V and J are TRBV10-2 and TRBJ1-1, with D uncertain. V shed 5 bases and J shed 7 bases, with 14 bases lying between them. The length of the CDR3 is 13 residues. The germline V gene has CDR1 WSHSY and CDR2 SAAADI. For the CDR3, the DNA is TGCGCCAGCAGTCCGAACAGTGCCCTTGAAGCTTTCTTT. Protein: CASSPNSALEAFF.

The V call is TRBV7-2, the J call TRBJ2-1, with 9 bases aligning to TRBD2. CDR1 is SGHTA and CDR2 is FQGNSA in the germline V gene. V shed 5 bases and J 3 bases; nucleotides not matched to a gene: 14. The CDR3 spans 18 residues. Here the CDR3 DNA reads TGTGCCAGCAGCCGACCCCCCAAGCGGGGGGCCGACTACAATGAGCAGTTCTTC. Protein product: CASSRPPKRGADYNEQFF.

The chain links TRBV19 to TRBJ2-2; 7 bases are shared with TRBD1. CDR1 and CDR2 from the germline V gene are LNHDA and SQIVND (reference sequence). The CDR3 has 15 amino acids. Trimming at V came to 7 bases and at J to 6 bases, leaving 11 bases not matched to a gene. The CDR3 loop is CASTLPGQGAGELFF. The CDR3 nucleotides read TGTGCCAGTACGCTCCCGGGGCAGGGGGCCGGGGAGCTGTTTTTT.

V gene TRBV15 combines with J gene TRBJ1-5; 9 bases agree with TRBD1. Germline CDR1 reads LNHNV; CDR2 reads YYDKDF (reference sequence). The V segment lost 2 bases and the J segment 7 bases; nucleotides outside the gene matches: 6. The length of the CDR3 is 15 residues. Written as DNA, the CDR3 is TGTGCCACCAGCAGATCGGGACAGGGAGGCCAGCCCCAGCATTTT. Translating gives CATSRSGQGGQPQHF.

Note on this clone: This sample also contains other DNA sequences that code for the same CDR3. The chain uses TRBV18 and TRBJ2-7; a weak D match, TRBD1 (6 bases). The CDR3 has 12 residues. CDR1 and CDR2 (germline): KGHSH, LQKENI. V shed 3 bases and J shed 5 bases, with 8 bases lying between them. Here the CDR3 reads CASSPSGDEQYF. CDR3 in DNA: TGTGCCAGCTCACCTTCAGGGGACGAGCAGTACTTC.

This clone was detected once. The chain is built from TRBV27 and TRBJ2-7; no reliable D call. CDR3 length equals 13 residues. Trimming removed 7 bases at V and 2 bases at J, with 12 bases between. The germline gives CDR1 MNHEY, CDR2 SMNVEV (reference sequence). CDR3 sequence: CASKVFSPYEQYF. The CDR3 DNA follows: TGTGCCAGCAAGGTGTTTAGCCCCTACGAGCAGTACTTC.

This clone was observed a handful of times. This rearrangement joins TRBV4-1 to TRBJ1-1; D not certain. The V end was cut by 0 bases, the J end by 1 base, with 6 bases between. Germline CDR1 reads MGHRA; CDR2 reads YSYEKL. The CDR3 loop spans 14 amino acids. CDR3 DNA sequence: TGCGCCAGCAGCCAAGATCGCGAGAACACTGAAGCTTTCTTT. Its protein is CASSQDRENTEAFF.

The V call is TRBV30, the J call TRBJ1-2, with a weak D call TRBD1 (5 bases). Germline CDR1 GTSNPN, CDR2 SVGIG (reference sequence). CDR3 length: 14 residues. The germline V and J ends were trimmed by 1 base and 4 bases, with 13 bases remaining between them. CDR3: CAWSATGHAYGYTF. CDR3 nucleotide sequence: TGTGCCTGGAGTGCAACAGGACACGCCTATGGCTACACCTTC. Drawing the rest from reference TRBV30 and TRBJ1-2, the complete variable domain is SQTIHQWPATLVQPVGSPLSLECTVEGTSNPNLYWYRQAAGRGLQLLFYSVGIGQISSEVPQNLSASRPQDRQFILSSKKLLLSDSGFYLCAWSATGHAYGYTFGSGTRLTVV.

This chain joins TRBV5-6 and TRBJ2-1, with 11 bases fitting TRBD2. The V gene end was trimmed by 2 bases and the J gene end by 3 bases; junction bases not matched to a gene: 1. CDR1 is SGHDT, CDR2 YYEEEE, per germline. The CDR3 runs to 15 residues. DNA for the CDR3: TGTGCCAGCAGCTTCGGGACTAGCGGCTACAATGAGCAGTTCTTC. The encoded protein is CASSFGTSGYNEQFF.